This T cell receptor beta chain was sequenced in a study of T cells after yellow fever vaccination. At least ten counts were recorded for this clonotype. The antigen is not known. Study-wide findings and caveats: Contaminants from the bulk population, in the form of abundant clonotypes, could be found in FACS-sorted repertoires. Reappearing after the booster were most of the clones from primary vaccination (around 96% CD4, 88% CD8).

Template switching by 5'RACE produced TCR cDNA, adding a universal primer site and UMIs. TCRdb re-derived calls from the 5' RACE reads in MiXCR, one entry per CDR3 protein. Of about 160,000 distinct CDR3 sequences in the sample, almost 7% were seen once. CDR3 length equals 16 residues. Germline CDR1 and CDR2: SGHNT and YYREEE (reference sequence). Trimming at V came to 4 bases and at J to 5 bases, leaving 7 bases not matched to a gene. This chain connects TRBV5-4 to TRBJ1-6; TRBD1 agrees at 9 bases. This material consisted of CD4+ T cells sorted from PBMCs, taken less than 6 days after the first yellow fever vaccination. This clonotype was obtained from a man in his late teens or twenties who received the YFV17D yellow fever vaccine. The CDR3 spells CASSHTGGADNSPLHF. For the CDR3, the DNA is TGTGCCAGCAGCCATACAGGGGGCGCAGATAATTCACCCCTCCACTTT.